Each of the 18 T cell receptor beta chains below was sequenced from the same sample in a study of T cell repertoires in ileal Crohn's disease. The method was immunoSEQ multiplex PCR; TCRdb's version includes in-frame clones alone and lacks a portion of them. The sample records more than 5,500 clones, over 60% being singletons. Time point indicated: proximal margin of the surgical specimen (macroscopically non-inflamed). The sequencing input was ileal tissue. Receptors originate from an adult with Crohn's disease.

The DNA for the CDR3 is TGTGCCAGCATCACAGCATCCGGCACAGATACGCAGTATTTT. As protein: CASITASGTDTQYF. This chain joins TRBV2 and TRBJ2-3; no reliable D call. This CDR3 has 14 amino acids. The germline V gene encodes CDR1 SNHLY and CDR2 FYNNEI. V lost 7 bases and J lost 1, with 12 bases in between. The full variable domain, rest sourced from reference TRBV2 and TRBJ2-3, is EPEVTQTPSHQVTQMGQEVILRCVPISNHLYFYWYRQILGQKVEFLVSFYNNEISEKSEIFDDQFSVERPDGSNFTLKIRSTKLEDSAMYFCASITASGTDTQYFGPGTRLTVL.

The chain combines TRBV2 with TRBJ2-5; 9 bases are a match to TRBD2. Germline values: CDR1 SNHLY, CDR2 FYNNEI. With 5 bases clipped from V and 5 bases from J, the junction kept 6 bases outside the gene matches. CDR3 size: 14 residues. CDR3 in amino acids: CASSRSGSRETQYF. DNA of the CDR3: TGTGCCAGCAGTCGTAGCGGGAGCAGGGAGACCCAGTACTTC.

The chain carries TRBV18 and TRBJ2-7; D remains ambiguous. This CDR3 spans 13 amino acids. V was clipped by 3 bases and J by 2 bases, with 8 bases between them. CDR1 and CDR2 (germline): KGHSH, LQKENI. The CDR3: CASSPAHPYEQYF. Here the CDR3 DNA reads TGTGCCAGCTCACCGGCACACCCCTACGAGCAGTACTTC.

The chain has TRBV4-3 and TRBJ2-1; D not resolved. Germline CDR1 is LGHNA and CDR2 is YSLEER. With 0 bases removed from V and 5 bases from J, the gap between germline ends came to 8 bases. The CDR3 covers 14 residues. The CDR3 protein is CASSQEAGDNEQFF. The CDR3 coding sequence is TGCGCCAGCAGCCAAGAGGCTGGGGACAATGAGCAGTTCTTC.

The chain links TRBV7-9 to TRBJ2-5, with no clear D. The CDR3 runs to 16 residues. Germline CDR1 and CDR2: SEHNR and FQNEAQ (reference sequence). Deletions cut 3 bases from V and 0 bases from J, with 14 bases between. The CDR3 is CASSLQTYRYQETQYF. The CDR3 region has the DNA TGTGCCAGCAGCTTGCAAACTTATCGTTACCAAGAGACCCAGTACTTC.

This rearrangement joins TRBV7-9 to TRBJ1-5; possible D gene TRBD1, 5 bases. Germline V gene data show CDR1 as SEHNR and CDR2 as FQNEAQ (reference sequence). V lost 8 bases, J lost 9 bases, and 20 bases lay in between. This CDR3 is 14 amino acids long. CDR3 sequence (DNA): TGTGCCAGCCAGGAGTCCGGGGGTTTAGGGCCCCAGCATTTT. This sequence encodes CASQESGGLGPQHF.

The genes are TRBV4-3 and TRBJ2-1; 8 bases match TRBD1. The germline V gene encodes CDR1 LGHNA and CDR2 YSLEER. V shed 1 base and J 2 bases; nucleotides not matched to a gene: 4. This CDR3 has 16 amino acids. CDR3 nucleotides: TGCGCCAGCAGCCAAGGGTCGACAGGGGCCTACAATGAGCAGTTCTTC. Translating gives CASSQGSTGAYNEQFF.

Here the CDR3 reads CASSGPPQGFAEPQHF. In nucleotides, the CDR3 is TGTGCCAGCAGCGGACCGCCCCAGGGGTTCGCGGAGCCCCAGCATTTT. The V gene is TRBV2, the J gene TRBJ1-5; D may be TRBD1 (6 bases). The CDR3 consists of 16 residues. Per the germline V gene, CDR1 is SNHLY and CDR2 is FYNNEI. Trimming pared 6 bases from V and 8 bases from J, leaving 23 bases between.

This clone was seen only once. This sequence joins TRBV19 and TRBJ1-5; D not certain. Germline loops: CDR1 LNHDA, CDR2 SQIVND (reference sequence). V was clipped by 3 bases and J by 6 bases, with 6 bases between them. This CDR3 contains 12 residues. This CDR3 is CASSIRGQPQHF. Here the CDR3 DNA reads TGTGCCAGTAGTATTCGCGGTCAGCCCCAGCATTTT.

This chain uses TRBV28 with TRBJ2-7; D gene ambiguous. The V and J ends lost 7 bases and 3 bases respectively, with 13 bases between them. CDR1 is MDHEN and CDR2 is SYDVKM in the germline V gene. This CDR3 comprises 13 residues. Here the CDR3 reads CASNRPGVYEQYF. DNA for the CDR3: TGTGCCAGCAACCGACCGGGTGTCTACGAGCAGTACTTC.

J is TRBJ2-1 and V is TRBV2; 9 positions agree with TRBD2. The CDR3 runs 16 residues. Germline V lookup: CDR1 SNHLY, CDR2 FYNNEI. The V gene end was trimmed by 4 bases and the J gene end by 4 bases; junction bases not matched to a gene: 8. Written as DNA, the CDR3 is TGTGCCAGCAGTGTATTTAGTACTAGCGGGTACAATGAGCAGTTCTTC. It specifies CASSVFSTSGYNEQFF. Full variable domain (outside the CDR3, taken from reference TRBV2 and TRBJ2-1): EPEVTQTPSHQVTQMGQEVILRCVPISNHLYFYWYRQILGQKVEFLVSFYNNEISEKSEIFDDQFSVERPDGSNFTLKIRSTKLEDSAMYFCASSVFSTSGYNEQFFGPGTRLTVL.

CDR3 sequence (DNA): TGTGCCAGCAGCGTACGACTAGACCGGGAGCTCGATGAGCAGTTCTTC. Translation gives CASSVRLDRELDEQFF. This chain joins TRBV9 and TRBJ2-1; a possible D gene is TRBD2 (6 bases). Germline lookup yields CDR1 SGDLS and CDR2 YYNGEE. V was cut by 1 base and J by 8 bases, with 19 bases left in between. The CDR3 extends over 16 amino acids. The entire variable domain, with the rest obtained from reference TRBV9 and TRBJ2-1, is as follows: DSGVTQTPKHLITATGQRVTLRCSPRSGDLSVYWYQQSLDQGLQFLIQYYNGEERAKGNILERFSAQQFPDLHSELNLSSLELGDSALYFCASSVRLDRELDEQFFGPGTRLTVL.

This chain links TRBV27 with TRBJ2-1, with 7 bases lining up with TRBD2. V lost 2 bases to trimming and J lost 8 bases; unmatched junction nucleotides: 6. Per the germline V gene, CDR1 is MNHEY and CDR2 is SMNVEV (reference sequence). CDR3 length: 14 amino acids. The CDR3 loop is CASSLIGLVYEQFF. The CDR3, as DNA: TGTGCCAGCAGTTTAATCGGACTAGTTTATGAGCAGTTCTTC.

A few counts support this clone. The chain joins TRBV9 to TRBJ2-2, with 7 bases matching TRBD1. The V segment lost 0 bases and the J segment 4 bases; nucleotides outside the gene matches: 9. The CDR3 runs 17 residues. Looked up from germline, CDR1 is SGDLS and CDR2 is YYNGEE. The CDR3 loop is CASSVGGAAGGTGELFF. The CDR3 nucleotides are TGTGCCAGCAGCGTAGGGGGCGCGGCAGGGGGCACCGGGGAGCTGTTTTTT.

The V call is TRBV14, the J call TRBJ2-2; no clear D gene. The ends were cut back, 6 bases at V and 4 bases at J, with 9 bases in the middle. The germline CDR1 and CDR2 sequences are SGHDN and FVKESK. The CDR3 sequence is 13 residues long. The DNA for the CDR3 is TGTGCCAGCAGTCTGGGGTCCACCGGGGAGCTGTTTTTT. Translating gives CASSLGSTGELFF.

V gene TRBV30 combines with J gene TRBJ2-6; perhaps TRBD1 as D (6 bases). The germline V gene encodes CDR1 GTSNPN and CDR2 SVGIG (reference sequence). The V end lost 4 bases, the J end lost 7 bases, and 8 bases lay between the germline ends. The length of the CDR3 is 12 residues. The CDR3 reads CAWTDSANVLTF. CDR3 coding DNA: TGTGCCTGGACGGACAGTGCCAACGTCCTGACTTTC.

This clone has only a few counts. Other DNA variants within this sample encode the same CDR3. The DNA for the CDR3 is TGTGCCAGCAGAACGGGACAGGGCTCAGATACGCAGTATTTT. It translates to CASRTGQGSDTQYF. V usage is TRBV6-5 and J usage is TRBJ2-3; 9 bases map to TRBD1. This CDR3 has 14 residues. V lost 6 bases, J lost 4 bases, and 5 bases stayed unmatched. Germline-derived CDR1 and CDR2 are MNHEY and SVGAGI.

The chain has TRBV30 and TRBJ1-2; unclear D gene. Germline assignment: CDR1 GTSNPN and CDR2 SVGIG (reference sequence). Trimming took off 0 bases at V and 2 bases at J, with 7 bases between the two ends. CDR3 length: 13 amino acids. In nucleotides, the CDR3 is TGTGCCTGGAGTGTTCCACCCAACTATGGCTACACCTTC. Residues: CAWSVPPNYGYTF.